This T cell receptor beta chain came from a study of shared clonotypes between healthy human individuals. The overall study: Researchers assigned three CD4 naive, three CD4 memory, two CD8 naive and one CD8 memory plate to each donor.

V lost 10 bases to trimming and J lost 0 bases; unmatched junction nucleotides: 10. From germline, CDR1 is SEHNR and CDR2 FQNEAQ (reference sequence). CDR3 length: 16 amino acids. Several immunoSEQ plates received, in even portions, the genomic DNA of each subset. Data came from immunoSEQ multiplex PCR; TCRdb stores just in-frame clones and leaves some out. Among about 2.1 million clones, 93% were seen once, and the ten largest hold over 1.5%. Naive CD8 cells lacked CD45RO, underwent positive selection for CCR7 and left out terminally differentiated effector memory CD45RA+ cells. The genes are TRBV7-9 and TRBJ1-1, with 11 bases lining up with TRBD1. The clonotype comes from a man aged 18-30 years in good health. Some clones in this sample may be carry-over from other donors' samples. Specimen: naive CD8+ T cells from PBMCs. CDR3 protein: CATTGTGGILNTEAFF. The CDR3 bases are TGTGCCACCACGGGGACAGGGGGTATCCTGAACACTGAAGCTTTCTTT.